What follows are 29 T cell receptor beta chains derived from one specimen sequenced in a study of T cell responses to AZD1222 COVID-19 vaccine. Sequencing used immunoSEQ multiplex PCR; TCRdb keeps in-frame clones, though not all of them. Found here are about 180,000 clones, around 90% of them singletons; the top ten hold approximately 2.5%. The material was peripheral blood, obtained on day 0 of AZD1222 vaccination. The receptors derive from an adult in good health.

CDR3 bases: TGTGCCAGCAGCTTGGAGGGGGGAAGAAACACCATATATTTT. Residues: CASSLEGGRNTIYF. The chain couples TRBV5-4 to TRBJ1-3; maybe TRBD1 (6 bases). V was pared by 0 bases and J by 5 bases, with 9 bases between. CDR1 is SGHNT, CDR2 YYREEE, per germline (reference sequence). There are 14 residues in the CDR3.

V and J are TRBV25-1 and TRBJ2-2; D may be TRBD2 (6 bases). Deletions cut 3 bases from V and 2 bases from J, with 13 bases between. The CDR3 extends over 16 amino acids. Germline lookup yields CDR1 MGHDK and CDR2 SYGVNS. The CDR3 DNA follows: TGTGCCAGCAGTGACCGGCTAGCGACAAACACCGGGGAGCTGTTTTTT. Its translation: CASSDRLATNTGELFF.

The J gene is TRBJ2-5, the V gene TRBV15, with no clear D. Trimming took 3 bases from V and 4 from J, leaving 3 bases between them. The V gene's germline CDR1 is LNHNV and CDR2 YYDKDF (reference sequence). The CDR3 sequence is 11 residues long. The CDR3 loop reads CATSSRETQYF. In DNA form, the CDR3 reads TGTGCCACCAGCAGTCGAGAGACCCAGTACTTC.

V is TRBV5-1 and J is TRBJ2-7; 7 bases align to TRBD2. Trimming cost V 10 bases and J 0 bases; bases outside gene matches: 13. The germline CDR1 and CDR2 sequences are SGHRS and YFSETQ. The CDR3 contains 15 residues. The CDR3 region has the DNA TGCGCCCGCGGAGAGATTCGGGGGGTCTCCTACGAGCAGTACTTC. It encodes CARGEIRGVSYEQYF.

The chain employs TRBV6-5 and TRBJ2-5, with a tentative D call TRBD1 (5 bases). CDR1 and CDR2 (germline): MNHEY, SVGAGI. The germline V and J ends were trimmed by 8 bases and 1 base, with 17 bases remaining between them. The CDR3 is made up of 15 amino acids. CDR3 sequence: CASWSGYVLQETQYF. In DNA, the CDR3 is TGTGCCAGCTGGTCAGGGTACGTTCTCCAAGAGACCCAGTACTTC.

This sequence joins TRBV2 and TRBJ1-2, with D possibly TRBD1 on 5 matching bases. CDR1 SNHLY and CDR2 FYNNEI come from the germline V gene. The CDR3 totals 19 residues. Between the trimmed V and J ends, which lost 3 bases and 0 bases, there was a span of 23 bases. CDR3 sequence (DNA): TGTGCCAGCAGTGACCCCCCAGGGATAGGACCGGGAGCTAACTATGGCTACACCTTC. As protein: CASSDPPGIGPGANYGYTF.

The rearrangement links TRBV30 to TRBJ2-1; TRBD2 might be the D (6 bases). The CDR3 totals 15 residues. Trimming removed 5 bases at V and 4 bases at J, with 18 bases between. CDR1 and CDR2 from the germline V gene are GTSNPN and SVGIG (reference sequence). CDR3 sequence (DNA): TGTGCCTGGGTCCCCCTTAGCGGAGATTACAATGAGCAGTTCTTC. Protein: CAWVPLSGDYNEQFF.

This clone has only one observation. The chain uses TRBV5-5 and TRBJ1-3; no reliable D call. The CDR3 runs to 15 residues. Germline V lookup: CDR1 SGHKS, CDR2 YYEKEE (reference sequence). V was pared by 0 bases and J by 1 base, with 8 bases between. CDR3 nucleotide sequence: TGTGCCAGCAGCTTGGGAGTCCAATCTGGAAACACCATATATTTT. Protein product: CASSLGVQSGNTIYF.

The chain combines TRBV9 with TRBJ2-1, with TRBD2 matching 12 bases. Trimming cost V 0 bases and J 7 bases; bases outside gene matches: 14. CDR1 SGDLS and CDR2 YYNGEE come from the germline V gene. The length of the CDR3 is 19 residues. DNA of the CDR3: TGTGCCAGCAGCGTAGGACTAGCGGGAGTCCTAGGGGTTTGGAATGAGCAGTTCTTC. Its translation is CASSVGLAGVLGVWNEQFF. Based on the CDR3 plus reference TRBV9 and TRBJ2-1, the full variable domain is DSGVTQTPKHLITATGQRVTLRCSPRSGDLSVYWYQQSLDQGLQFLIQYYNGEERAKGNILERFSAQQFPDLHSELNLSSLELGDSALYFCASSVGLAGVLGVWNEQFFGPGTRLTVL.

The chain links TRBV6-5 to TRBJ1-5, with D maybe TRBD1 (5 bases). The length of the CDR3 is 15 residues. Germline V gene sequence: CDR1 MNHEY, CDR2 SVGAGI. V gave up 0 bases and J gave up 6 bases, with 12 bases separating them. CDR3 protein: CASSYSTGGRQPQHF. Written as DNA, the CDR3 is TGTGCCAGCAGTTACTCGACGGGGGGTCGTCAGCCCCAGCATTTT.

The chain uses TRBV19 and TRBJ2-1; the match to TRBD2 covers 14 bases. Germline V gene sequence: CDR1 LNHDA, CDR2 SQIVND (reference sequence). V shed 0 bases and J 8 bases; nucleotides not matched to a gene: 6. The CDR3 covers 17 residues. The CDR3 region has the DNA TGTGCCAGTAGTATAGATCGCGGGACTAGCGGGAGCGATGAGCAGTTCTTC. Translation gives CASSIDRGTSGSDEQFF.

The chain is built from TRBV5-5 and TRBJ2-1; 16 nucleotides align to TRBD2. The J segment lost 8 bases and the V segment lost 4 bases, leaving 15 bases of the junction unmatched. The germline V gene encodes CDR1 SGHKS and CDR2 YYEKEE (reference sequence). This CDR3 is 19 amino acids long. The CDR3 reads CASSPTGLAGGPSTHEQFF. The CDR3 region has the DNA TGTGCCAGCAGCCCTACGGGACTAGCGGGAGGGCCTTCAACACATGAGCAGTTCTTC.

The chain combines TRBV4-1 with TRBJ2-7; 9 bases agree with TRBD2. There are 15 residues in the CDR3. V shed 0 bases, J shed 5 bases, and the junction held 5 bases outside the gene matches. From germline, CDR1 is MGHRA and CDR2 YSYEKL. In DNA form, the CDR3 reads TGCGCCAGCAGCCAAGATAGCGGGAGCGGGGACGAGCAGTACTTC. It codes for CASSQDSGSGDEQYF.

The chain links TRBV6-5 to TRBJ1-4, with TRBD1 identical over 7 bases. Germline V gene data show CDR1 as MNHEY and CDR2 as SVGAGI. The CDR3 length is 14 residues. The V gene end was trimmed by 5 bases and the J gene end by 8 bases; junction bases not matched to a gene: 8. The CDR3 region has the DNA TGTGCCAGCAGTCCCCTGACAGGGTCCGAAAAACTGTTTTTT. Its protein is CASSPLTGSEKLFF.

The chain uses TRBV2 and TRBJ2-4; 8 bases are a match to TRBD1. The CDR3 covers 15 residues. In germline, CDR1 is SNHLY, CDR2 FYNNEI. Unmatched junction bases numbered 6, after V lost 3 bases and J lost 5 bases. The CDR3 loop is CASSEARGRENIQYF. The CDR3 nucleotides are TGTGCCAGCAGTGAGGCCAGGGGGCGCGAAAACATTCAGTACTTC.

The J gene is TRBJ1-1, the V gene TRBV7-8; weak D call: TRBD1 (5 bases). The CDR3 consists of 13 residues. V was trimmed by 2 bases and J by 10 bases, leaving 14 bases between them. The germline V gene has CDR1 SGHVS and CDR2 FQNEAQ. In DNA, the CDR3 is TGTGCCAGCAGCTTAATCAGGGTCGGGGGAGCTTTCTTT. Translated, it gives CASSLIRVGGAFF.

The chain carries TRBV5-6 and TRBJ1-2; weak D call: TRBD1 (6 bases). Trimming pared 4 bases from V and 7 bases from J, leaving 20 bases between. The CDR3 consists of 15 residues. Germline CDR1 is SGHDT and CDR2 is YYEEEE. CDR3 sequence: CASSPPLQGWGGYTF. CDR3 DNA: TGTGCCAGCAGCCCCCCCCTACAGGGTTGGGGTGGCTACACCTTC.

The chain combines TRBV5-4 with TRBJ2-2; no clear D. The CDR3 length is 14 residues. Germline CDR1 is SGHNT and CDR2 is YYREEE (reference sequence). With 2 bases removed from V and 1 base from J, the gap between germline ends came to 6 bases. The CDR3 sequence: CASSLRGNTGELFF. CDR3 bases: TGTGCCAGCAGCTTAAGAGGGAACACCGGGGAGCTGTTTTTT. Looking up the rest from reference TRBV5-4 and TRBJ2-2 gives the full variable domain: ETGVTQSPTHLIKTRGQQVTLRCSSQSGHNTVSWYQQALGQGPQFIFQYYREEENGRGNFPPRFSGLQFPNYSSELNVNALELDDSALYLCASSLRGNTGELFFGEGSRLTVL.

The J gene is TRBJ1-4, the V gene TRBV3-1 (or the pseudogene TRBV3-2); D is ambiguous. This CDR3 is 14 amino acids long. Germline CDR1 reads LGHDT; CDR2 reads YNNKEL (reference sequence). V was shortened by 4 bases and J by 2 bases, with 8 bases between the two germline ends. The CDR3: CASSRRETNEKLFF. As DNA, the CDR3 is TGTGCCAGCAGCCGTAGAGAGACTAATGAAAAACTGTTTTTT.

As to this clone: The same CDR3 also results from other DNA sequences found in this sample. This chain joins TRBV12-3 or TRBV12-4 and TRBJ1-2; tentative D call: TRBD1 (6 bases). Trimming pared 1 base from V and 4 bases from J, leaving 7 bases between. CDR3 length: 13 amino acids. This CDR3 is CASSLGGGYGYTF. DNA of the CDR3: TGTGCCAGCAGTTTAGGAGGGGGCTATGGCTACACCTTC.

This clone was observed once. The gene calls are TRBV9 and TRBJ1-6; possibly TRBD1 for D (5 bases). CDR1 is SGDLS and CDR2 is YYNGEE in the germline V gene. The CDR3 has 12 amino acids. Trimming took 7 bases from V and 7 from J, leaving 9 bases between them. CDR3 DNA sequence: TGTGCCAGCGGGGGTACAAATTCACCCCTCCACTTT. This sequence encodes CASGGTNSPLHF.

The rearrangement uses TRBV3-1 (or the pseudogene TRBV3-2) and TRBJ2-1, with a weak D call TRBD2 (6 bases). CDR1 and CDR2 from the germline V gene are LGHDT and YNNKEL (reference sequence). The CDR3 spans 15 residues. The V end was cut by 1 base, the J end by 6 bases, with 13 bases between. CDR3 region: CASSQVGSAPNEQFF. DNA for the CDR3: TGTGCCAGCAGCCAAGTCGGGAGTGCCCCCAATGAGCAGTTCTTC.

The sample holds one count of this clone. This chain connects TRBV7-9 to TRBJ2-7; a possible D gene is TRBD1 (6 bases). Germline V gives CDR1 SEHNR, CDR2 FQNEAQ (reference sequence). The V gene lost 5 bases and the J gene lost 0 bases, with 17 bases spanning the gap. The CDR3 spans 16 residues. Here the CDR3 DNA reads TGTGCCAGCAGCGAAACCCGACAGGTTATCTCCTACGAGCAGTACTTC. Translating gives CASSETRQVISYEQYF.

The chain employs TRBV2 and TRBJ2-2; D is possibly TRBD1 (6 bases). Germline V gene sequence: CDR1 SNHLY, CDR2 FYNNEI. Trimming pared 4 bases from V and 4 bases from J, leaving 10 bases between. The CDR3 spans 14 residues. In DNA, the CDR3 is TGTGCCAGCAGTGTTACAGGGAGCACCGGGGAGCTGTTTTTT. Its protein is CASSVTGSTGELFF.

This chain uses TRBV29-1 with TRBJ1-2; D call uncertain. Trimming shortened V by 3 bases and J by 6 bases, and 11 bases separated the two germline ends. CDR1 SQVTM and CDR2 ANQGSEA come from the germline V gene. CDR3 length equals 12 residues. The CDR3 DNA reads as TGCAGCGTTGATTCTCCAAGTGATGGCTACACCTTC. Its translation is CSVDSPSDGYTF.

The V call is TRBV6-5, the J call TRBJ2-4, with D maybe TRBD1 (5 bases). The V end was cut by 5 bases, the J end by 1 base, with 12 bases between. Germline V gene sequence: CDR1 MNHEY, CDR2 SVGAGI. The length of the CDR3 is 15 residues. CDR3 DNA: TGTGCCAGCAGTCCCCCCCCAGGGGCCAAAAACATTCAGTACTTC. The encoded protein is CASSPPPGAKNIQYF.

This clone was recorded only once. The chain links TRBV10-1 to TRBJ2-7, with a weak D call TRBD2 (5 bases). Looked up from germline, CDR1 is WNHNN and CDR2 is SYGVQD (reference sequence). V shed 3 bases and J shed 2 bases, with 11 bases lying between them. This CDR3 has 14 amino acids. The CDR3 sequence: CASSDGDYPYEQYF. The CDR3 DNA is TGCGCCAGCAGTGATGGTGACTATCCCTACGAGCAGTACTTC.

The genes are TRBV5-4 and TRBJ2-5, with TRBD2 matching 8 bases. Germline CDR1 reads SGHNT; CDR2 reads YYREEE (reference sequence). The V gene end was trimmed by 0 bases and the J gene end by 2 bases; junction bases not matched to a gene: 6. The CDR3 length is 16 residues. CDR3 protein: CASSLGREGRQETQYF. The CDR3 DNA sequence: TGTGCCAGCAGCTTGGGACGGGAGGGCCGGCAAGAGACCCAGTACTTC. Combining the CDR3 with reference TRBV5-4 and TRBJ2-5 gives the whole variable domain ETGVTQSPTHLIKTRGQQVTLRCSSQSGHNTVSWYQQALGQGPQFIFQYYREEENGRGNFPPRFSGLQFPNYSSELNVNALELDDSALYLCASSLGREGRQETQYFGPGTRLLVL.

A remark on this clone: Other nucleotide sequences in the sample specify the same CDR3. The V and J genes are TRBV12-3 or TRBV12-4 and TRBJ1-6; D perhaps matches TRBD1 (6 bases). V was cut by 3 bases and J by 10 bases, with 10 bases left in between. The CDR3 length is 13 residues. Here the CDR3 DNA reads TGTGCCAGCAGTTTTTCAGGGGACTCACCCCTCCACTTT. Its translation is CASSFSGDSPLHF.